The 22 T cell receptor beta chains given below trace back to one sample, sequenced in a study of control samples from healthy donors and cancer patients. Assay: immunoSEQ multiplex PCR; the TCRdb copy retains only in-frame clones and omits some. The data contain about 22,000 clones, roughly 84% of them singletons. The sequencing sample was made of PBMCs. The receptor source for this set is a man aged 60-69 years with head and neck cancer.

Written as DNA, the CDR3 is TGTGCCAGCAGCTTGGGACAGACCACTGAAGCTTTCTTT. The encoded protein is CASSLGQTTEAFF. The chain uses TRBV11-1 and TRBJ1-1; 7 bases are a match to TRBD1. The germline CDR1 and CDR2 sequences are SGHAT and FQDESV (reference sequence). Losses at the gene ends were 3 bases for V and 4 bases for J; bases not matched to a gene: 2. CDR3 length: 13 amino acids.

J is TRBJ1-5 and V is TRBV6-5; the D gene is possibly TRBD1 (6 bases). The V gene's germline CDR1 is MNHEY and CDR2 SVGAGI. V lost 0 bases to trimming and J lost 3 bases, with 9 bases between them. The CDR3 has 15 residues. This chain's CDR3 is CASSYSRDNNQPQHF. The CDR3 DNA reads as TGTGCCAGCAGTTACTCACGGGACAACAATCAGCCCCAGCATTTT.

V and J are TRBV28 and TRBJ2-7; D is tentatively TRBD1 or TRBD2 (5 bases each). The V and J ends lost 7 bases and 10 bases respectively, with 23 bases between them. The CDR3 runs 14 residues. Germline values: CDR1 MDHEN, CDR2 SYDVKM. CDR3 nucleotide sequence: TGTGCCAGCACTCCCTGGATGGGACCGACCGGACAGTACTTC. Protein product: CASTPWMGPTGQYF.

The genes are TRBV4-1 and TRBJ2-1; no firm D call. The ends were cut back, 1 base at V and 1 base at J, with 5 bases in the middle. This CDR3 contains 14 residues. Germline V gene sequence: CDR1 MGHRA, CDR2 YSYEKL. For the CDR3, the DNA is TGCGCCAGCAGCCAAGGACCTTCCTACAATGAGCAGTTCTTC. Translating gives CASSQGPSYNEQFF.

The J gene is TRBJ2-1, the V gene TRBV19; TRBD2 matches 7 bases. Unmatched junction bases numbered 14, after V lost 5 bases and J lost 1 base. Germline V gene sequence: CDR1 LNHDA, CDR2 SQIVND (reference sequence). This CDR3 is 18 amino acids long. The CDR3 reads CASSPLSGGVGSYNEQFF. CDR3 nucleotides: TGTGCCAGTAGTCCCCTTTCGGGGGGTGTGGGGTCCTACAATGAGCAGTTCTTC.

This clone was observed once. The V gene is TRBV5-1, the J gene TRBJ2-7, with 7 positions matching TRBD1. Losses at the gene ends were 0 bases for V and 5 bases for J; bases not matched to a gene: 8. Germline values: CDR1 SGHRS, CDR2 YFSETQ. The CDR3 is 15 amino acids. The CDR3 DNA reads as TGCGCCAGCAGCTTGGAGTACAGGGGAGTGGACGAGCAGTACTTC. This translates into CASSLEYRGVDEQYF.

The rearrangement joins TRBV2 to TRBJ2-2; 8 bases agree with TRBD1. The germline gives CDR1 SNHLY, CDR2 FYNNEI. The V and J ends lost 8 bases and 4 bases, in that order; junction bases with no gene match: 9. The CDR3 is 15 amino acids. The CDR3 nucleotides read TGTGCCAGCTTTCCAGGGGGCAGGGGCACCGGGGAGCTGTTTTTT. Translation gives CASFPGGRGTGELFF.

The V gene is TRBV6-6, the J gene TRBJ2-1, with D uncertain. V was clipped by 3 bases and J by 13 bases, with 13 bases between them. The CDR3 runs to 12 residues. CDR1 MNHNY and CDR2 SVGAGI come from the germline V gene (reference sequence). As DNA, the CDR3 is TGTGCCAGCAGTTATGAAGGTCGTATCCAGTTCTTC. This translates into CASSYEGRIQFF.

The chain carries TRBV7-2 and TRBJ2-1, with TRBD1 as a possible D gene (5 bases). CDR1 is SGHTA and CDR2 is FQGNSA in the germline V gene. V lost 6 bases, J lost 0 bases, and 6 bases lay in between. CDR3 length equals 13 residues. CDR3 amino acids: CASSQGSYNEQFF. The CDR3 coding sequence is TGTGCCAGCAGTCAGGGCTCCTACAATGAGCAGTTCTTC.

The V gene is TRBV4-3, the J gene TRBJ1-2, with no clear D. V was shortened by 0 bases and J by 2 bases, with 13 bases between the two germline ends. Germline loops: CDR1 LGHNA, CDR2 YSLEER. The CDR3 is 16 residues long. The CDR3 DNA follows: TGCGCCAGCAGCCAAGATTCCCAAAAAGGGAACTATGGCTACACCTTC. This gives the protein CASSQDSQKGNYGYTF.

This sequence joins TRBV5-1 and TRBJ2-7, with D perhaps TRBD1 or TRBD2 (5 bases each). V lost 6 bases and J lost 0, with 16 bases in between. Germline V gene lookup returns CDR1 SGHRS and CDR2 YFSETQ. The CDR3 consists of 15 residues. In DNA, the CDR3 is TGCGCCAGCACAAGGGACGCCTCGAGCTCCTACGAGCAGTACTTC. Translating it yields CASTRDASSSYEQYF. The whole variable domain, filled in from reference TRBV5-1 and TRBJ2-7, reads KAGVTQTPRYLIKTRGQQVTLSCSPISGHRSVSWYQQTPGQGLQFLFEYFSETQRNKGNFPGRFSGRQFSNSRSEMNVSTLELGDSALYLCASTRDASSSYEQYFGPGTRLTVT.

This sequence joins TRBV2 and TRBJ2-2; 9 nucleotides line up with TRBD1. V lost 4 bases and J lost 5; bases outside the gene matches: 11. CDR1 and CDR2 (germline): SNHLY, FYNNEI. The CDR3 runs to 17 residues. This chain's CDR3 is CASSGGGTGSRTGELFF. CDR3 nucleotides: TGTGCCAGCAGTGGAGGGGGGACAGGGTCGAGAACCGGGGAGCTGTTTTTT.

The chain employs TRBV11-2 and TRBJ1-2; D gene ambiguous. Trimming left V 4 bases short and J 8 bases short, with 17 bases between. The CDR3 runs to 14 residues. Germline-derived CDR1 and CDR2 are SGHAT and FQNNGV. The CDR3 is CASSSNVGVLGYTF. The CDR3 DNA reads as TGTGCCAGCAGCTCAAACGTCGGGGTCCTAGGCTACACCTTC.

This sequence joins TRBV29-1 and TRBJ2-1; TRBD1 is a possible D gene (5 bases). The CDR3 covers 12 residues. The V gene's germline CDR1 is SQVTM and CDR2 ANQGSEA. V was clipped by 4 bases and J by 6 bases, with 10 bases between them. The CDR3 DNA reads TGCAGCGTTGTCAAACAGGTCAATGAGCAGTTCTTC. As protein: CSVVKQVNEQFF.

The J gene is TRBJ1-1, the V gene TRBV28, with 8 nucleotides matching TRBD1. The CDR3 contains 15 residues. The V segment lost 4 bases and the J segment 6 bases; nucleotides outside the gene matches: 10. Germline V gene data show CDR1 as MDHEN and CDR2 as SYDVKM. This chain's CDR3 is CASSSPGGAGAEAFF. The DNA for the CDR3 is TGTGCCAGCAGTTCGCCAGGGGGCGCGGGTGCTGAAGCTTTCTTT.

The rearrangement joins TRBV28 to TRBJ1-4; 9 bases are shared with TRBD1. Germline V gene lookup returns CDR1 MDHEN and CDR2 SYDVKM. The CDR3 is 16 amino acids. The V and J ends lost 9 bases and 7 bases, in that order; junction bases with no gene match: 15. CDR3 in amino acids: CASRSWWDRDGEKLFF. The CDR3 DNA follows: TGTGCCAGTCGGAGTTGGTGGGACAGGGACGGTGAAAAACTGTTTTTT.

V and J are TRBV19 and TRBJ2-6, with unresolved D. Germline CDR1 and CDR2: LNHDA and SQIVND (reference sequence). Between the trimmed V and J ends, which lost 5 bases and 5 bases, there was a span of 22 bases. The CDR3 spans 18 residues. The CDR3 DNA sequence: TGTGCCAGTAGTCCCATAACGACAAATCACACTCGGGCCAACGTCCTGACTTTC. Amino acids: CASSPITTNHTRANVLTF.

The CDR3 coding sequence is TGTGCCAGCTCAAAGGCGGGCTCCCTTTCTGGGGCCAACGTCCTGACTTTC. This codes for CASSKAGSLSGANVLTF. This chain links TRBV18 with TRBJ2-6; D is perhaps TRBD2 (5 bases). V was pared by 5 bases and J by 1 base, with 15 bases between. Germline V gives CDR1 KGHSH, CDR2 LQKENI. The CDR3 sequence is 17 residues long.

The chain recombines TRBV7-9 with TRBJ2-5, with 14 positions matching TRBD2. There are 17 residues in the CDR3. V lost 5 bases and J lost 3; bases outside the gene matches: 8. Per germline, CDR1 SEHNR and CDR2 FQNEAQ (reference sequence). CDR3 in amino acids: CASSHAGGLAGEETQYF. In DNA form, the CDR3 reads TGTGCCAGCAGCCACGCGGGGGGACTAGCGGGGGAAGAGACCCAGTACTTC.

The chain couples TRBV11-2 to TRBJ1-5, with 12 bases fitting TRBD1. This CDR3 spans 14 amino acids. The germline CDR1 and CDR2 sequences are SGHAT and FQNNGV. The V gene end was trimmed by 5 bases and the J gene end by 7 bases; junction bases not matched to a gene: 3. This CDR3 reads CASSPGTGGQPQHF. CDR3 bases: TGTGCCAGCAGCCCAGGGACAGGGGGCCAGCCCCAGCATTTT.

The chain uses TRBV11-2 and TRBJ2-5; the D gene is possibly TRBD1 (6 bases). Trimming took off 1 base at V and 0 bases at J, with 9 bases between the two ends. Germline V lookup: CDR1 SGHAT, CDR2 FQNNGV. CDR3 length equals 15 residues. CDR3 in amino acids: CASSLVTGYQETQYF. CDR3 nucleotides: TGTGCCAGCAGCTTAGTTACAGGGTACCAAGAGACCCAGTACTTC.

The chain is built from TRBV7-2 and TRBJ2-6; 9 bases line up with TRBD2. Germline V gene data show CDR1 as SGHTA and CDR2 as FQGNSA. V was clipped by 0 bases and J by 0 bases; unmatched bases: 0. The CDR3 sequence is 17 residues long. CDR3 nucleotide sequence: TGTGCCAGCAGCTTAGCTAGCGGGGGCTCTGGGGCCAACGTCCTGACTTTC. Protein sequence: CASSLASGGSGANVLTF.